The TCR beta chain described here comes from a study of blood T cell repertoires in COVID-19. V dropped 5 bases and J dropped 9 bases, with 23 bases sitting between them. Germline values: CDR1 LNHDA, CDR2 SQIVND (reference sequence). The CDR3 consists of 15 residues. The repertoire was sequenced with immunoSEQ multiplex PCR; TCRdb's copy has only in-frame clones and lacks some. The table lists 490,000 or so clones, about 85% of them singletons, with 6.5% to 9.5% in the top ten. The study drew participants aged 18 to 89 years from under 30 US areas. Specimen: PBMCs or T cells enriched from blood (not recorded which). The chain combines TRBV19 with TRBJ2-7; maybe TRBD2 (7 bases). The TCR originated in a woman aged 60 to 75 who had recovered from COVID-19. CDR3 region: CASSPDGAGARGQYF. In DNA form, the CDR3 reads TGTGCCAGTAGTCCCGACGGTGCGGGGGCCCGAGGGCAGTACTTC.